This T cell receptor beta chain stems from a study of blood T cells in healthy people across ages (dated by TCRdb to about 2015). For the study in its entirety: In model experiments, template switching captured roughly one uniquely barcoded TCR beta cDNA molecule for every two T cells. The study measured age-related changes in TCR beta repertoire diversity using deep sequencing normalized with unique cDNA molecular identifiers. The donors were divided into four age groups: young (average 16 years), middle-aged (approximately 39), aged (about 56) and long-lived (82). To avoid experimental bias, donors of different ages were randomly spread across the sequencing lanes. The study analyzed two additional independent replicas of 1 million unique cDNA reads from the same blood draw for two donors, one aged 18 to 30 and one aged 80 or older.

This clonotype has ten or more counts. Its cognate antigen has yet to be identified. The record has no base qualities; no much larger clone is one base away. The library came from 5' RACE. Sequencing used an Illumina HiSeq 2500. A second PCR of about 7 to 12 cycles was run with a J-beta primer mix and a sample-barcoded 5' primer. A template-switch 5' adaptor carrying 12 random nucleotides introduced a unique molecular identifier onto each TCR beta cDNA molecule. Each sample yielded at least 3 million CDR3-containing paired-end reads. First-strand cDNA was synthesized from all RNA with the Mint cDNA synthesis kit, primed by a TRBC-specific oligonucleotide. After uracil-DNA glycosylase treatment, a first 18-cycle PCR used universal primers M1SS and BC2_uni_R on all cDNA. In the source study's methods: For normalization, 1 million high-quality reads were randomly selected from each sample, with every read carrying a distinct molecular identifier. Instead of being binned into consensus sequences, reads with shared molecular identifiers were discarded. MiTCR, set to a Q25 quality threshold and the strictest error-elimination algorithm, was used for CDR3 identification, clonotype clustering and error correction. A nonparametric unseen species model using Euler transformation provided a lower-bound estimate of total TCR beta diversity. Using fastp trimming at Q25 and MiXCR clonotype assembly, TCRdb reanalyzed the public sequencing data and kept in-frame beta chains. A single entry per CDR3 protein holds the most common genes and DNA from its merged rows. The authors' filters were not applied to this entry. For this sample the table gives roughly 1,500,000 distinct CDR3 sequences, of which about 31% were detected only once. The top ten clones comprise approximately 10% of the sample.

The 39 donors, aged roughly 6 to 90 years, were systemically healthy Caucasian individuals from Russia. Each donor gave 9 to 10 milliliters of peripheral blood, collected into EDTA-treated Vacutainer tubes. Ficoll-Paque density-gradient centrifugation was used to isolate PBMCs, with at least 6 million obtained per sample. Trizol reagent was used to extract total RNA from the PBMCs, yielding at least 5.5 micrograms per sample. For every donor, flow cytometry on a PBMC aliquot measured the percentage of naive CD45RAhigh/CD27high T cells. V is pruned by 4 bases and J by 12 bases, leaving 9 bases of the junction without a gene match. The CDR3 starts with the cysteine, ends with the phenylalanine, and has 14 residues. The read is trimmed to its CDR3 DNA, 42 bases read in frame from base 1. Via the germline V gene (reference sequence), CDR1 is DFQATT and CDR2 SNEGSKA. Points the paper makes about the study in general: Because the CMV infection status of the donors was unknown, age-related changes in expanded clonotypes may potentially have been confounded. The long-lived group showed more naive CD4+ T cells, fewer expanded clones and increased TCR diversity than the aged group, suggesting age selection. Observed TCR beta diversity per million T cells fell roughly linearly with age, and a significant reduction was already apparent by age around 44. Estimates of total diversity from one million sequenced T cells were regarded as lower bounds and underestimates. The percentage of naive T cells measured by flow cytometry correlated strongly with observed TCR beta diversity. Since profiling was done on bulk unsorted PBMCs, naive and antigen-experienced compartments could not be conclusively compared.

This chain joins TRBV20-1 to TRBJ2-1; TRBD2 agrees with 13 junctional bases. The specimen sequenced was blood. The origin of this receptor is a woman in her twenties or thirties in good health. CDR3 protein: CSAIPGLAGLRQFF. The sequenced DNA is TGCAGTGCTATTCCGGGACTAGCGGGGCTACGGCAGTTCTTC.